This section outlines one T cell receptor beta chain sequence together with its context. Antigen unknown. The data stem from a study of identical twins. General observations from the study: It was cross-sectional statistical analysis, not following the same donors, that the conclusions relied on.

Each CDR3 protein gets one entry after TCRdb re-called the 5' RACE reads with MiXCR. Here the sample spans approximately 680,000 distinct CDR3 sequences, just over 7% being singletons. These same records also appear under a second study, on yellow fever vaccine responses in identical twins.

Sequencing was carried out using PBMCs. This receptor was taken from a woman aged 18-30 years in good health.

The CDR3 DNA sequence: TGTGCCAGCAGCTTAGGGACTAGCGCCTATGAGCAGTTCTTC. Its translation is CASSLGTSAYEQFF. This chain connects TRBV7-9 to TRBJ2-1; 9 bases are shared with TRBD2. The CDR3 runs 14 residues. V was clipped by 1 base and J by 8 bases; unmatched bases: 3. CDR1 and CDR2 (germline): SEHNR, FQNEAQ (reference sequence).